The 29 T cell receptor beta chains given below trace back to one sample, sequenced in a study of shared clonotypes between healthy human individuals. Here immunoSEQ multiplex PCR was the method, and the copy in TCRdb shows in-frame clones only, minus some. Among just over 2,000,000 clones listed, 85% to 95% were seen once. The sample was naive CD4+ T cells sorted from blood. Sample subset: CD45RA+ positively selected. The source of these receptors is a man younger than 35 in good health.

This clone was seen a handful of times. The chain joins TRBV10-2 to TRBJ2-7; 7 bases line up with TRBD1. The CDR3 is 14 amino acids. The J segment lost 3 bases and the V segment lost 6 bases, leaving 8 bases of the junction unmatched. Germline CDR1 and CDR2: WSHSY and SAAADI. For the CDR3, the DNA is TGCGCCAGCAGCCCGGGACAGTCTTACTACGAGCAGTACTTC. Translating gives CASSPGQSYYEQYF.

This chain uses TRBV5-1 with TRBJ2-1; D is perhaps TRBD1 or TRBD2 (6 bases each). This CDR3 has 16 residues. Germline assignment: CDR1 SGHRS and CDR2 YFSETQ. Trimming took 4 bases from V and 0 from J, leaving 14 bases between them. For the CDR3, the DNA is TGCGCCAGCAGCCCGGTCGGGGGCGCCTCCTACAATGAGCAGTTCTTC. Protein product: CASSPVGGASYNEQFF.

This rearrangement joins TRBV7-9 to TRBJ2-3; 13 nucleotides align to TRBD2. Germline V gene lookup returns CDR1 SEHNR and CDR2 FQNEAQ (reference sequence). The V segment lost 5 bases and the J segment 6 bases; nucleotides outside the gene matches: 5. The CDR3 runs 15 residues. The CDR3 DNA reads as TGTGCCAGCAGCAGTACTAGCGGGGGGGCTGATACGCAGTATTTT. Translating it yields CASSSTSGGADTQYF.

The CDR3 DNA reads as TGTGCCAGCAGCTTGGCCTTCAAGATCACAGATACGCAGTATTTT. It translates to CASSLAFKITDTQYF. This rearrangement joins TRBV5-4 to TRBJ2-3; no reliable D call. CDR1 and CDR2 from the germline V gene are SGHNT and YYREEE (reference sequence). V lost 0 bases, J lost 2 bases, and 10 bases lay in between. There are 15 residues in the CDR3.

The chain couples TRBV11-2 to TRBJ1-1; 7 bases match TRBD1. The ends lost 3 bases at V and 0 bases at J; junction bases unmatched: 10. The germline V gene encodes CDR1 SGHAT and CDR2 FQNNGV. CDR3 length: 17 amino acids. The CDR3 nucleotides read TGTGCCAGCAGCTTGAGGAGCCCACAGGGGCTGAACACTGAAGCTTTCTTT. The encoded protein is CASSLRSPQGLNTEAFF.

The rearrangement links TRBV2 to TRBJ1-2, with TRBD1 matching 7 bases. Germline trimming cut 6 bases from V and 12 bases from J; bases unmatched to any gene: 10. Germline V CDR1 and CDR2: SNHLY, FYNNEI. CDR3 length equals 12 residues. The CDR3 DNA sequence: TGTGCCAGCAGAGTGACAGGGAGCCCGGACACCTTC. Translating gives CASRVTGSPDTF.

The rearrangement joins TRBV10-3 to TRBJ2-3; TRBD1 might be the D (6 bases). Germline values: CDR1 ENHRY, CDR2 SYGVKD. The CDR3 length is 15 residues. The V gene lost 4 bases and the J gene lost 0 bases, with 11 bases spanning the gap. The CDR3 DNA sequence: TGTGCCATCAGTGCCACAGGGCTCAGCACAGATACGCAGTATTTT. This sequence encodes CAISATGLSTDTQYF.

This chain links TRBV6-5 with TRBJ2-2, with D uncertain. V was shortened by 10 bases and J by 5 bases, with 20 bases between the two germline ends. The CDR3 covers 15 residues. The germline CDR1 and CDR2 sequences are MNHEY and SVGAGI. CDR3 bases: TGTGCCACCTGGTACCGCCGGGCTGGGACCGGGGAGCTGTTTTTT. Protein: CATWYRRAGTGELFF.

This chain links TRBV10-3 with TRBJ1-3; D is unclear. Germline values: CDR1 ENHRY, CDR2 SYGVKD. The CDR3 loop spans 16 amino acids. The ends were cut back, 2 bases at V and 0 bases at J, with 11 bases in the middle. This CDR3 is CAISETDTSSGNTIYF. The CDR3 nucleotides read TGTGCCATCAGTGAGACAGACACGAGCTCTGGAAACACCATATATTTT.

This sequence joins TRBV4-1 and TRBJ1-6; maybe TRBD1 (6 bases). Trimming shortened V by 0 bases and J by 7 bases, and 19 bases separated the two germline ends. Germline CDR1 reads MGHRA; CDR2 reads YSYEKL. CDR3 length: 18 residues. This CDR3 is CASSQETGGARGNSPLHF. The CDR3 DNA reads TGCGCCAGCAGCCAAGAAACTGGGGGGGCACGGGGAAATTCACCCCTCCACTTT.

This clone was seen a single time. Other DNA sequences in the same sample also yield this CDR3. The chain is built from TRBV6-5 and TRBJ1-2; D gene uncertain. With 3 bases removed from V and 5 bases from J, the gap between germline ends came to 7 bases. CDR1 is MNHEY, CDR2 SVGAGI, per germline. The CDR3 runs 12 residues. This chain's CDR3 is CASSYSGYGYTF. As DNA, the CDR3 is TGTGCCAGCAGTTATAGCGGATATGGCTACACCTTC.

CDR3 in amino acids: CASRRTGNNEQFF. CDR3 in DNA: TGTGCCAGCAGGAGGACAGGGAACAATGAGCAGTTCTTC. The rearrangement joins TRBV28 to TRBJ2-1; TRBD1 agrees at 8 bases. Germline CDR1 and CDR2: MDHEN and SYDVKM. V lost 6 bases to trimming and J lost 5 bases; unmatched junction nucleotides: 3. The CDR3 contains 13 residues.

The chain uses TRBV28 and TRBJ1-6, with D hard to call. Germline V gene data show CDR1 as MDHEN and CDR2 as SYDVKM. Trimming removed 5 bases at V and 7 bases at J, with 12 bases between. The CDR3 runs 14 residues. Here the CDR3 DNA reads TGTGCCAGCAGTCGGGCTATGAACAATTCACCCCTCCACTTT. The encoded protein is CASSRAMNNSPLHF.

The CDR3 DNA reads as TGTGCCAGCAGTACCGAATACATTCAGTACTTC. Protein product: CASSTEYIQYF. This chain connects TRBV6-6 to TRBJ2-4; D is uncertain. The V end was cut by 5 bases, the J end by 8 bases, with 7 bases between. The CDR3 contains 11 residues. The germline CDR1 and CDR2 sequences are MNHNY and SVGAGI (reference sequence).

This rearrangement joins TRBV7-2 to TRBJ2-1; maybe TRBD2 (6 bases). Trimming cost V 1 base and J 6 bases, with 10 bases left between them. The germline CDR1 and CDR2 sequences are SGHTA and FQGNSA. The length of the CDR3 is 14 residues. CDR3 sequence: CASSLDVAANEQFF. CDR3 sequence (DNA): TGTGCCAGCAGCTTAGACGTAGCGGCCAATGAGCAGTTCTTC. The variable domain in full, with the rest retrieved from reference TRBV7-2 and TRBJ2-1, is GAGVSQSPSNKVTEKGKDVELRCDPISGHTALYWYRQSLGQGLEFLIYFQGNSAPDKSGLPSDRFSAERTGGSVSTLTIQRTQQEDSAVYLCASSLDVAANEQFFGPGTRLTVL.

The chain links TRBV6-1 to TRBJ1-6; maybe TRBD1 (6 bases). In germline, CDR1 is MNHNS, CDR2 SASEGT. The CDR3 sequence is 16 residues long. The V gene lost 2 bases and the J gene lost 8 bases, with 16 bases spanning the gap. CDR3 in amino acids: CASSERGAGFHSPLHF. For the CDR3, the DNA is TGTGCCAGCAGTGAACGGGGGGCAGGATTCCATTCACCCCTCCACTTT.

The chain links TRBV10-3 to TRBJ2-7; TRBD2 matches 7 bases. CDR1 is ENHRY and CDR2 is SYGVKD in the germline V gene. The V and J ends lost 10 bases and 4 bases, in that order; junction bases with no gene match: 10. The length of the CDR3 is 13 residues. CDR3 sequence (DNA): TGTGCCACTCAGGTGGGGGGGACTTACGAGCAGTACTTC. This sequence encodes CATQVGGTYEQYF.

J is TRBJ2-7 and V is TRBV29-1, with TRBD1 matching over 7 bases. This CDR3 has 12 amino acids. V shed 8 bases and J 2 bases; nucleotides not matched to a gene: 6. In germline, CDR1 is SQVTM, CDR2 ANQGSEA. This CDR3 is CSCTGTAYEQYF. In DNA form, the CDR3 reads TGCAGCTGTACCGGGACAGCCTACGAGCAGTACTTC.

The rearrangement links TRBV6-5 to TRBJ2-5; a possible D gene is TRBD2 (6 bases). The V gene's germline CDR1 is MNHEY and CDR2 SVGAGI. This CDR3 has 14 residues. Trimming left V 5 bases short and J 5 bases short, with 15 bases between. CDR3 sequence (DNA): TGTGCCAGCAGTCTACTCGGGGGACGGGAGACCCAGTACTTC. It yields the protein CASSLLGGRETQYF.

The rearrangement joins TRBV6-6 to TRBJ1-5; perhaps TRBD1 as D (5 bases). There are 14 residues in the CDR3. Germline lookup yields CDR1 MNHNY and CDR2 SVGAGI (reference sequence). Trimming left V 5 bases short and J 0 bases short, with 8 bases between. For the CDR3, the DNA is TGTGCCAGCAGTGGGGACGGTAGCAATCAGCCCCAGCATTTT. Encoded protein: CASSGDGSNQPQHF.

The chain is built from TRBV5-4 and TRBJ2-7; the D gene is possibly TRBD2 (6 bases). Trimming left V 1 base short and J 0 bases short, with 11 bases between. CDR3 length: 15 residues. CDR1 and CDR2 (germline): SGHNT, YYREEE (reference sequence). CDR3 nucleotide sequence: TGTGCCAGCAGCTTGCCGGCGGGGAGCTCCTACGAGCAGTACTTC. It codes for CASSLPAGSSYEQYF. Full variable domain (missing parts from reference TRBV5-4 and TRBJ2-7): ETGVTQSPTHLIKTRGQQVTLRCSSQSGHNTVSWYQQALGQGPQFIFQYYREEENGRGNFPPRFSGLQFPNYSSELNVNALELDDSALYLCASSLPAGSSYEQYFGPGTRLTVT.

Of note for this clone: Other DNA sequences from this sample encode an identical CDR3 as well. The CDR3 bases are TGTGCCAGCAGCCCCGGACAGGGCCTAGAAAAACTGTTTTTT. It translates to CASSPGQGLEKLFF. The chain recombines TRBV9 with TRBJ1-4; TRBD1 matches 8 bases. Germline CDR1 is SGDLS and CDR2 is YYNGEE. Trimming removed 4 bases from V and 8 bases from J; junction bases left unmatched: 7. The CDR3 has 14 residues. Supplemented by reference TRBV9 and TRBJ1-4, the full variable domain reads DSGVTQTPKHLITATGQRVTLRCSPRSGDLSVYWYQQSLDQGLQFLIQYYNGEERAKGNILERFSAQQFPDLHSELNLSSLELGDSALYFCASSPGQGLEKLFFGSGTQLSVL.

V gene TRBV2 combines with J gene TRBJ2-7, with D possibly matching TRBD2 (6 bases). Germline CDR1 reads SNHLY; CDR2 reads FYNNEI. The CDR3 spans 13 residues. Trimming left V 7 bases short and J 3 bases short, with 13 bases between. CDR3 nucleotide sequence: TGTGCCAGCAACCGGGAGAGTGGCTACGAGCAGTACTTC. This codes for CASNRESGYEQYF. The whole variable domain, filled in from reference TRBV2 and TRBJ2-7, reads EPEVTQTPSHQVTQMGQEVILRCVPISNHLYFYWYRQILGQKVEFLVSFYNNEISEKSEIFDDQFSVERPDGSNFTLKIRSTKLEDSAMYFCASNRESGYEQYFGPGTRLTVT.

CDR3 sequence: CASSLAGGKETGELFF. The CDR3 coding sequence is TGTGCCAGCAGCTTGGCGGGGGGCAAAGAAACCGGGGAGCTGTTTTTT. V gene TRBV11-2 combines with J gene TRBJ2-2; 8 bases fit TRBD2. Germline V gives CDR1 SGHAT, CDR2 FQNNGV. The CDR3 is 16 residues long. The V segment lost 3 bases and the J segment 5 bases; nucleotides outside the gene matches: 8.

This clone was detected only a few times. This specimen includes other DNA sequences encoding the same CDR3. This rearrangement joins TRBV5-1 to TRBJ1-5; D is ambiguous. Trimming took off 1 base at V and 0 bases at J, with 2 bases between the two ends. Per the germline V gene, CDR1 is SGHRS and CDR2 is YFSETQ. The CDR3 is made up of 13 amino acids. The CDR3 DNA sequence: TGCGCCAGCAGCTTGAATAGCAATCAGCCCCAGCATTTT. This codes for CASSLNSNQPQHF.

The chain is built from TRBV7-6 and TRBJ2-5; 7 bases align to TRBD1. J gave up 5 bases and V 5 bases, and 8 bases lay outside the gene matches. The V gene's germline CDR1 is SGHVS and CDR2 FNYEAQ. CDR3 length: 14 amino acids. CDR3 bases: TGTGCCAGCAGCACCGGACAGGTCGCGGAGACCCAGTACTTC. It codes for CASSTGQVAETQYF.

This clone was observed a single time. Other nucleotide sequences from this sample produce the same CDR3. The chain is built from TRBV5-1 and TRBJ2-3, with 9 nucleotides matching TRBD1. The V segment lost 0 bases and the J segment 1 base; nucleotides outside the gene matches: 0. The germline V gene encodes CDR1 SGHRS and CDR2 YFSETQ. This CDR3 contains 15 residues. The DNA for the CDR3 is TGCGCCAGCAGCTTGGGACAGGGGGGCACAGATACGCAGTATTTT. Its protein is CASSLGQGGTDTQYF.

The chain has TRBV29-1 and TRBJ1-1; 7 bases are a match to TRBD1. Germline V lookup: CDR1 SQVTM, CDR2 ANQGSEA. The CDR3 length is 12 residues. Trimming removed 2 bases from V and 6 bases from J; junction bases left unmatched: 3. The CDR3 DNA is TGCAGCGTTGAAACAGGGGACGCTGAAGCTTTCTTT. Its translation is CSVETGDAEAFF.

CDR3 loop: CASSTVRLSGTYNEQFF. The DNA for the CDR3 is TGTGCCAGCAGCACGGTAAGGCTAAGCGGAACCTACAATGAGCAGTTCTTC. The J gene is TRBJ2-1, the V gene TRBV5-8; maybe TRBD2 (5 bases). CDR3 length equals 17 residues. V was cut by 4 bases and J by 2 bases, with 19 bases left in between. Germline values: CDR1 SGHTS, CDR2 YDEGEE. Full variable domain (rest looked up from reference TRBV5-8 and TRBJ2-1): EAGVTQSPTHLIKTRGQQATLRCSPISGHTSVYWYQQALGLGLQFLLWYDEGEERNRGNFPPRFSGRQFPNYSSELNVNALELEDSALYLCASSTVRLSGTYNEQFFGPGTRLTVL.